These T cell receptor beta chains were read from a single sample in a study of blood T cell repertoires in COVID-19. The repertoire was sequenced with immunoSEQ multiplex PCR; TCRdb's copy has only in-frame clones and lacks some. This sample has about 230,000 clones, with 75% to 90% found just once. The sequencing sample was made of peripheral blood. The receptors stem from a man younger than 40 with COVID-19, enrolled during active disease. The CDR3 runs from the conserved cysteine through the conserved F or W. D genes are given only for firm matches. Only part of the rows carry a size: once, few, many, or a class if the clone is expanded.

>NA|NA|TRBJ1-1|TRBV6-1
CASSEVRVGTEAFF
TGTGCCAGCAGTGAAGTCCGGGTTGGCACTGAAGCTTTCTTT
>NA|TRBD1|TRBJ1-5|TRBV19
CASSIRGQGEGQPQHF
TGTGCCAGTAGTATCCGAGGACAGGGGGAGGGTCAGCCCCAGCATTTT
>NA|NA|TRBJ2-7|TRBV28
CASSSPRGTYEQYF
TGTGCCAGCAGTTCCCCCCGGGGGACGTACGAGCAGTACTTC
>NA|NA|TRBJ1-6|TRBV19
CASSRKEYSPLHF
TGTGCCAGTAGTAGAAAAGAGTATTCACCCCTCCACTTT
>NA|TRBD1|TRBJ2-7|TRBV28
CASTFGTGVYEQYF
TGTGCCAGCACCTTTGGGACAGGGGTTTACGAGCAGTACTTC
>NA|NA|TRBJ2-1|TRBV6-5
CASSYGGIIYNEQFF
TGTGCCAGCAGTTACGGGGGCATCATCTACAATGAGCAGTTCTTC
>NA|NA|TRBJ1-3|TRBV28
CASSLQTYLSGNTIYF
TGTGCCAGCAGTCTCCAGACATATCTTTCTGGAAACACCATATATTTT
>NA|TRBD1|TRBJ1-6|TRBV5-1
CASSPGTGDSPLHF
TGCGCCAGCAGCCCCGGGACAGGGGACTCACCCCTCCACTTT
>few|NA|TRBJ2-7|TRBV3-1/TRBV3-2
CASSPPRPGDYEQYF
TGTGCCAGCAGCCCTCCTCGGCCGGGGGACTACGAGCAGTACTTC
>NA|NA|TRBJ2-2|TRBV12-3/TRBV12-4
CASSFEGGELFF
TGTGCCAGCAGTTTTGAGGGCGGGGAGCTGTTTTTT
>NA|TRBD1|TRBJ1-2|TRBV6-5
CASSHRGGYTF
TGTGCCAGCAGTCACAGGGGTGGCTACACCTTC
>NA|TRBD2|TRBJ2-7|TRBV19
CASKEAGGTYEQYF
TGTGCCAGTAAAGAGGCGGGAGGGACCTACGAGCAGTACTTC
>NA|NA|TRBJ2-3|TRBV6-2/TRBV6-3
CASSYGLVDTQYF
TGTGCCAGCAGTTACGGACTGGTCGATACGCAGTATTTT
>NA|NA|TRBJ2-1|TRBV11-2
CASSLGPVGGNEQFF
TGTGCCAGCAGCTTAGGGCCGGTAGGGGGCAATGAGCAGTTCTTC
>NA|NA|TRBJ2-5|TRBV29-1
CSSVFSAGGETQYF
TGCAGCTCCGTGTTTAGCGCCGGAGGGGAGACCCAGTACTTC
>NA|TRBD1|TRBJ1-6|TRBV27
CASSRDRAWGLHF
TGTGCCAGCAGCCGGGACAGGGCGTGGGGCCTCCACTTT
>NA|NA|TRBJ2-2|TRBV27
CASSLIGANTGELFF
TGTGCCAGCAGTCTCATAGGGGCGAACACCGGGGAGCTGTTTTTT
>NA|NA|TRBJ2-5|TRBV28
CASSVGYRNQETQYF
TGTGCCAGCAGTGTGGGCTACAGGAACCAAGAGACCCAGTACTTC
>NA|TRBD2|TRBJ2-3|TRBV23-1
CASSHNVSLGGRADTQYF
TGCGCCAGCAGTCATAATGTGAGTTTGGGCGGGAGAGCAGATACGCAGTATTTT
>NA|NA|TRBJ2-7|TRBV28
CASTLGYEQYF
TGTGCCAGCACTCTCGGCTACGAGCAGTACTTC
>once|TRBD1|TRBJ1-5|TRBV5-1
CASSSQGGSNQPQHF
TGCGCCAGCAGCAGTCAGGGGGGAAGCAATCAGCCCCAGCATTTT
>NA|NA|TRBJ2-1|TRBV5-1
CASRRLVWGYNEQFF
TGCGCCAGCAGGCGACTAGTATGGGGTTACAATGAGCAGTTCTTC